The 15 T cell receptor beta chains listed next were all sequenced from one sample in a study of shared clonotypes between healthy human individuals. Generated by immunoSEQ multiplex PCR, the TCRdb table keeps only in-frame clones and is missing some. The sample shows hundreds of thousands of clones, just over 95% of them seen only once. The sequencing sample was made of memory CD8+ T cells sorted from blood. As for subset: CD45RO+ cells pooled with CCR7-negative TemRA cells. The receptor set was obtained from a man in his thirties or forties in good health.

V is TRBV14 and J is TRBJ2-5; D gene unclear. This CDR3 is 15 amino acids long. V was shortened by 1 base and J by 5 bases, with 14 bases between the two germline ends. The germline CDR1 and CDR2 sequences are SGHDN and FVKESK. The CDR3 here is CASSQAPTSFETQYF. The CDR3 DNA sequence: TGTGCCAGCAGCCAAGCGCCCACTTCGTTTGAGACCCAGTACTTC.

The genes are TRBV15 and TRBJ2-7; D might be TRBD2 (6 bases). Trimming shortened V by 8 bases and J by 6 bases, and 29 bases separated the two germline ends. Germline-derived CDR1 and CDR2 are LNHNV and YYDKDF (reference sequence). The CDR3 loop spans 17 amino acids. CDR3 loop: CATQSRRNSGSGAEQYF. The CDR3 DNA follows: TGTGCCACCCAAAGCAGACGTAATAGCGGCAGCGGAGCCGAGCAGTACTTC.

The chain combines TRBV7-8 with TRBJ2-7; tentatively, D is TRBD2 (6 bases). CDR3 length equals 15 residues. V was trimmed by 2 bases and J by 2 bases, leaving 13 bases between them. In germline, CDR1 is SGHVS, CDR2 FQNEAQ. In DNA form, the CDR3 reads TGTGCCAGCAGCTTAAGGTTTCGGGAGACCTACGAGCAGTACTTC. Its translation: CASSLRFRETYEQYF.

This chain's CDR3 is CASSESRPECTEAFF. CDR3 DNA: TGCGCCAGCAGTGAGTCGAGGCCAGAATGCACTGAAGCTTTCTTT. The gene calls are TRBV10-2 and TRBJ1-1; D unclear. In germline, CDR1 is WSHSY, CDR2 SAAADI. This CDR3 spans 15 amino acids. V shed 0 bases and J shed 4 bases, with 12 bases lying between them.

J is TRBJ2-5 and V is TRBV5-6, with D possibly TRBD1 on 6 matching bases. Germline assignment: CDR1 SGHDT and CDR2 YYEEEE. V lost 6 bases and J lost 0, with 12 bases in between. The CDR3 totals 14 residues. CDR3 protein: CASTLGTYQETQYF. The CDR3 region has the DNA TGTGCCAGCACACTTGGGACATACCAAGAGACCCAGTACTTC. Filled out from reference TRBV5-6 and TRBJ2-5, the complete variable domain reads DAGVTQSPTHLIKTRGQQVTLRCSPKSGHDTVSWYQQALGQGPQFIFQYYEEEERQRGNFPDRFSGHQFPNYSSELNVNALLLGDSALYLCASTLGTYQETQYFGPGTRLLVL.

A word on this clone: At the DNA level, this CDR3 is encoded by other sequences in the same sample as well. V gene TRBV5-6 combines with J gene TRBJ2-5, with D unclear. Deletions cut 4 bases from V and 2 bases from J, with 3 bases between. This CDR3 region has 11 residues. From germline, CDR1 is SGHDT and CDR2 YYEEEE. CDR3 region: CASSAQETQYF. In DNA form, the CDR3 reads TGTGCCAGCAGCGCTCAAGAGACCCAGTACTTC.

The chain employs TRBV5-1 and TRBJ2-2; 8 bases match TRBD2. Losses at the gene ends were 6 bases for V and 5 bases for J; bases not matched to a gene: 3. The CDR3 runs 13 residues. Germline values: CDR1 SGHRS, CDR2 YFSETQ. CDR3 amino acids: CASTSGSTGELFF. CDR3 DNA: TGCGCCAGCACAAGCGGGAGTACCGGGGAGCTGTTTTTT.

V and J are TRBV18 and TRBJ1-1, with D hard to call. The CDR3 is made up of 13 amino acids. V gave up 0 bases and J gave up 0 bases, with 2 bases separating them. Germline loops: CDR1 KGHSH, CDR2 LQKENI. CDR3 bases: TGTGCCAGCTCACCACCGGTGAACACTGAAGCTTTCTTT. It translates to CASSPPVNTEAFF.

This rearrangement joins TRBV19 to TRBJ1-5; 7 nucleotides align to TRBD1. Germline CDR1 and CDR2: LNHDA and SQIVND (reference sequence). Losses at the gene ends were 9 bases for V and 0 bases for J; bases not matched to a gene: 8. This CDR3 has 15 amino acids. This CDR3 is CASRTGDYSNQPQHF. The CDR3 DNA reads TGTGCCAGCCGGACAGGAGATTATAGCAATCAGCCCCAGCATTTT.

The V and J genes are TRBV19 and TRBJ2-3, with D perhaps TRBD2 (5 bases). The CDR3 is 13 amino acids. Trimming shortened V by 8 bases and J by 6 bases, and 15 bases separated the two germline ends. Per germline, CDR1 LNHDA and CDR2 SQIVND (reference sequence). The CDR3 loop reads CASSRTGSDTQYF. DNA for the CDR3: TGTGCCAGTTCCCGGACGGGATCGGATACGCAGTATTTT.

This chain uses TRBV6-1 with TRBJ1-5; a possible D gene is TRBD1 (5 bases). Germline CDR1 and CDR2: MNHNS and SASEGT. This CDR3 is built from 14 residues. The ends were cut back, 2 bases at V and 6 bases at J, with 11 bases in the middle. CDR3 nucleotide sequence: TGTGCCAGCAGTGAAAGAGGGGATGGTCAGCCCCAGCATTTT. This encodes CASSERGDGQPQHF.

The chain carries TRBV23-1 and TRBJ2-1; 8 nucleotides agree with TRBD2. TRBV23-1 qualifies as an ORF whose function is uncertain. Trimming cost V 5 bases and J 8 bases; bases outside gene matches: 5. The CDR3 spans 13 residues. In DNA form, the CDR3 reads TGCGCCAGCAGTTTGGAAGCGGGAGATGAGCAGTTCTTC. Translating gives CASSLEAGDEQFF.

The gene calls are TRBV19 and TRBJ2-5; D remains ambiguous. The V gene lost 6 bases and the J gene lost 5 bases, with 13 bases spanning the gap. The CDR3 sequence is 13 residues long. CDR1 and CDR2 (germline): LNHDA, SQIVND (reference sequence). CDR3 protein: CASSPRVGETQYF. CDR3 DNA sequence: TGTGCCAGTAGCCCTCGGGTGGGGGAGACCCAGTACTTC.

The CDR3 DNA is TGCGCCAGCAGCTTGGGGTCTAGCGGCCAAGAGACCCAGTACTTC. It codes for CASSLGSSGQETQYF. V and J are TRBV5-1 and TRBJ2-5, with 7 bases identical to TRBD2. CDR1 and CDR2 (germline): SGHRS, YFSETQ. Trimming cost V 0 bases and J 1 base; bases outside gene matches: 3. This CDR3 is 15 amino acids long.

The chain combines TRBV9 with TRBJ1-1; the D is unclear. The CDR3 has 14 amino acids. With 4 bases removed from V and 3 bases from J, the gap between germline ends came to 13 bases. Germline V CDR1 and CDR2: SGDLS, YYNGEE. The CDR3 DNA reads TGTGCCAGCAGCCCATTGGTTGGGGACACTGAAGCTTTCTTT. Its translation is CASSPLVGDTEAFF.